This is a list of T cell receptor beta chains from one sample in a study of blood T cell repertoires in COVID-19. The method was immunoSEQ multiplex PCR; TCRdb's version includes in-frame clones alone and lacks a portion of them. Seen here are 250,000 to 300,000 clones, about 80% observed once, and the top ten hold more than 3%. The source material was PBMCs or T cells enriched from blood (not recorded which). Source of these receptors: a man in his fifties who had recovered from COVID-19. CDR3s include the opening cysteine and the closing phenylalanine or tryptophan. A D gene is named only where the DNA matches it firmly.

j_call: TRBJ1-4; d_call: .; v_call: TRBV7-9; cdr3_nt: TGTGCCAGCAGCTCCCTGGGGAGGGATGAAAAACTGTTTTTT; cdr3_aa: CASSSLGRDEKLFF
j_call: TRBJ2-5; d_call: TRBD2; v_call: TRBV3-1/TRBV3-2; cdr3_nt: TGTGCCAGCAGCCAAGACCCTAGCGGGGGGCCAGAGACCCAGTACTTC; cdr3_aa: CASSQDPSGGPETQYF
j_call: TRBJ2-3; d_call: TRBD2; v_call: TRBV27; cdr3_nt: TGTGCCAGCAGTTTAGTCCTAGCGGGGGTGTTTGGGCTCACAGATACGCAGTATTTT; cdr3_aa: CASSLVLAGVFGLTDTQYF
j_call: TRBJ2-1; d_call: .; v_call: TRBV19; cdr3_nt: TGTGCCAGTAGTTCCCGTTGGGGGGGCCTCAATGAGCAGTTCTTC; cdr3_aa: CASSSRWGGLNEQFF
j_call: TRBJ2-6; d_call: .; v_call: TRBV9; cdr3_nt: TGTGCCAGCAGCGGAAGGAGAGGGATTGGGGCCAACGTCCTGACTTTC; cdr3_aa: CASSGRRGIGANVLTF
j_call: TRBJ1-4; d_call: TRBD1; v_call: TRBV11-2; cdr3_nt: TGTGCCAGCAGGCTAGACAGGGGGCCGAGGGATGTTTATGAAAAACTGTTTTTT; cdr3_aa: CASRLDRGPRDVYEKLFF
j_call: TRBJ2-2; d_call: .; v_call: TRBV6-2/TRBV6-3; cdr3_nt: TGTGCCAGCAGCGTATACACCGGGGAGCTGTTTTTT; cdr3_aa: CASSVYTGELFF
j_call: TRBJ2-7; d_call: .; v_call: TRBV7-3; cdr3_nt: TGTGCCAGCAGCTTAGGAGGCGGCAGCTCCTACGAGCAGTACTTC; cdr3_aa: CASSLGGGSSYEQYF
j_call: TRBJ2-7; d_call: .; v_call: TRBV3-1/TRBV3-2; cdr3_nt: TGTGCCAGCAGCCAAGGATCGTCCGGCTACGAGCAGTACTTC; cdr3_aa: CASSQGSSGYEQYF
j_call: TRBJ1-1; d_call: TRBD1; v_call: TRBV10-3; cdr3_nt: TGTGCCATCAGTGAGGTCAGGGGGACTGAAGCTTTCTTT; cdr3_aa: CAISEVRGTEAFF
j_call: TRBJ2-7; d_call: .; v_call: TRBV27; cdr3_nt: TGTGCCAGCAGGGGGTCGGGACTCCTTCCCTACGAGCAGTACTTC; cdr3_aa: CASRGSGLLPYEQYF
j_call: TRBJ1-1; d_call: .; v_call: TRBV18; cdr3_nt: TGTGCCAGCTCACCATTCGGGGCGGGAACTGAAGCTTTCTTT; cdr3_aa: CASSPFGAGTEAFF
j_call: TRBJ1-5; d_call: TRBD1; v_call: TRBV30; cdr3_nt: TGTGCCTGGAGTGGGGTCGGACAGGGGGGTCAGCCCCAGCATTTT; cdr3_aa: CAWSGVGQGGQPQHF
j_call: TRBJ2-5; d_call: TRBD1; v_call: TRBV6-2/TRBV6-3; cdr3_nt: TGTGCCAGCAGCCGTCCCGGGACAGGGTCCGGAGAGACCCAGTACTTC; cdr3_aa: CASSRPGTGSGETQYF
j_call: TRBJ2-7; d_call: .; v_call: TRBV7-9; cdr3_nt: TGTGCCAGCAGCCGCAACAGGGACGAGCAGTACTTC; cdr3_aa: CASSRNRDEQYF
j_call: TRBJ2-1; d_call: TRBD2; v_call: TRBV9; cdr3_nt: TGTGCCAGCAGCGAGAATCAGCGGGGGGCTTACAATGAGCAGTTCTTC; cdr3_aa: CASSENQRGAYNEQFF
j_call: TRBJ2-5; d_call: .; v_call: TRBV7-2; cdr3_nt: TGTGCCAGCAGCTTAAATCGTCCGGCAGGGGGGCAAGAGACCCAGTACTTC; cdr3_aa: CASSLNRPAGGQETQYF